This T cell receptor (beta chain) was recorded in a study of molecular identifiers for immune sequencing clone quantification. Based on a CD8+CD4-CCR7+CD45RA+ profile, naive CD8 T cells were sorted. TCRdb processed the PCR reads anew with MiXCR; each CDR3 protein has one entry. The sample lists over 300,000 distinct CDR3 sequences, roughly 24% occurring once. V lost 6 bases and J 2 bases, leaving 13 bases between the germline ends. CDR3 length: 14 residues. The germline CDR1 and CDR2 sequences are SGHDN and FVKESK. The table lists this clonotype with a few counts. The CDR3 end shows no conserved phenylalanine or tryptophan, and so a read error is likely.

The chain joins TRBV14 to TRBJ1-1, with D unresolved. The TCR sequence derives from a human donor in good health. Some libraries in this study had Jurkat cell RNA spiked in. Input material: naive CD8+ T cells from blood, with Jurkat cell RNA spiked in. The subset here: FACS-sorted CD8+CD4-CCR7+CD45RA+ naive T cells. In DNA form, the CDR3 reads TGTGCCAGCAGGCCCCTGTTTCCTAACACTGAAGCTTTCTAT. Its translation: CASRPLFPNTEAFY.